Listed here is a single TCR beta chain. A read error may produce the germline difference seen at one junction end. Using RNA transcripts, the TCR beta CDR3 regions were amplified. RT-PCR with HTBI primers came first, then second-round multiplex PCR. TCRdb fed the multiplex PCR reads into MiXCR, producing one record per CDR3 protein. This repertoire shows 650,000 to 900,000 distinct CDR3 sequences, about 44% found once; its top ten account for roughly 46%. This entry belongs to a study of Graves' ophthalmopathy and Graves' hyperthyroidism. At the level of the study: Specimen type is peripheral blood, obtained at initial diagnosis before any treatment.

The specimen was peripheral blood. The TCR was taken from an adult man with Graves' ophthalmopathy.

CDR3: CASSLVRDTGAFF. The CDR3 coding sequence is TGTGCCAGCAGCTTAGTTCGGGACACTGGAGCTTTCTTT. This chain uses TRBV7-2 with TRBJ1-1, with TRBD1 as a possible D gene (6 bases). Germline V CDR1 and CDR2: SGHTA, FQGNSA. This CDR3 is built from 13 residues.